The present entry profiles one TCR beta chain with its context. The assay was immunoSEQ multiplex PCR, and TCRdb's table has in-frame clones only and misses some. Among some 220,000 clones listed, about three quarters were seen once. This sample is drawn from a study of blood T cell repertoires in COVID-19. The V end was cut by 6 bases, the J end by 3 bases, with 20 bases between. Germline V gene sequence: CDR1 KGHSH, CDR2 LQKENI. The CDR3 consists of 16 residues. The receptor was isolated from a woman in her 70s with acute or convalescent COVID-19. Material: peripheral blood. The chain employs TRBV18 and TRBJ2-5; D gene unclear. The CDR3 loop is CASSPPGFVVEETQYF. CDR3 DNA sequence: TGTGCCAGCTCCCCCCCCGGGTTCGTGGTTGAAGAGACCCAGTACTTC.